This TCR beta chain was captured by sequencing in a study of beta chain features in type 1 diabetes. Expressed TCRB transcripts were sequenced because the isolated RNA had all been reverse transcribed beforehand. The table came from immunoSEQ multiplex PCR; TCRdb's copy has only in-frame clones and leaves some out. Here the sample spans hundreds of thousands of clones, 11% to 15% being singletons. The CDR3 length is 15 residues. The germline V and J ends were trimmed by 0 bases and 7 bases, with 13 bases remaining between them. The germline gives CDR1 MNHEY, CDR2 SVGAGI. Study-level findings and limits: Shortening that was moderate but significant affected the TCRB CDR3s of Type 1 diabetes patients in all four CD4+ subsets.

This clone was detected a few times. Its antigen remains unknown. The sample comprised naive CD4+ T cells from blood. The chain couples TRBV6-5 to TRBJ1-5, with D unresolved. The sequence was obtained from a man between 18 and 35 years old with type 1 diabetes. The CDR3 coding sequence is TGTGCCAGCAGTTACTCTGGGTCGCAAGGACAGCCCCAGCATTTT. It codes for CASSYSGSQGQPQHF.